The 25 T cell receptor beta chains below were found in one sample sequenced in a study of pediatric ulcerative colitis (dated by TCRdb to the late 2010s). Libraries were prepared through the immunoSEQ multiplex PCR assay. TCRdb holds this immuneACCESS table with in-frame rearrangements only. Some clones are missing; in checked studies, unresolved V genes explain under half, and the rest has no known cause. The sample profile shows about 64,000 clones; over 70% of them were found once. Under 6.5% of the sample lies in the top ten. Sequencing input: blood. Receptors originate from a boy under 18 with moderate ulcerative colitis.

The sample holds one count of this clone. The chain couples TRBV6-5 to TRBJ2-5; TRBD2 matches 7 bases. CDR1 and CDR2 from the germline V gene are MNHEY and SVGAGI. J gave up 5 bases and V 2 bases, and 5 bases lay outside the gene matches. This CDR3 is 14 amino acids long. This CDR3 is CASSYGGVGETQYF. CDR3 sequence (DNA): TGTGCCAGCAGTTACGGGGGGGTCGGGGAGACCCAGTACTTC.

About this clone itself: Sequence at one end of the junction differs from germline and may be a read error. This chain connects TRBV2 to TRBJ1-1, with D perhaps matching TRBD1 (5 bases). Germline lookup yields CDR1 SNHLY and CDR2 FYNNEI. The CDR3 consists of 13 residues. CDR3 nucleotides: TGTGCCAGCAGCGAAGACAGAAGCACTGAAGCTTTCTTT. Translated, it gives CASSEDRSTEAFF.

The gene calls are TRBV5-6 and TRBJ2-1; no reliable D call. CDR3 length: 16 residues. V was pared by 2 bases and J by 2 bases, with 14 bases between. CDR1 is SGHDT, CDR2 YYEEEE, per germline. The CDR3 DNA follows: TGTGCCAGCAGCTTCAATATTGCAGGAACCTACAATGAGCAGTTCTTC. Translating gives CASSFNIAGTYNEQFF.

CDR3 in DNA: TGTGCCACCAGCAGAGATTACACTCGGGGCCTCTGGGGCACTGAAGCTTTCTTT. As protein: CATSRDYTRGLWGTEAFF. The rearrangement joins TRBV15 to TRBJ1-1; tentative D call: TRBD1 (5 bases). There are 18 residues in the CDR3. Germline CDR1 reads LNHNV; CDR2 reads YYDKDF (reference sequence). With 0 bases removed from V and 4 bases from J, the gap between germline ends came to 21 bases.

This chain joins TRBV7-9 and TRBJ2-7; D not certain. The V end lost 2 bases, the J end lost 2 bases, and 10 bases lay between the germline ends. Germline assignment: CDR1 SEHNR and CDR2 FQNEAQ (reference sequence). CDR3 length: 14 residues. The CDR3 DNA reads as TGTGCCAGCAGCTTAAGGCCCTACCCCTACGAGCAGTACTTC. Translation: CASSLRPYPYEQYF.

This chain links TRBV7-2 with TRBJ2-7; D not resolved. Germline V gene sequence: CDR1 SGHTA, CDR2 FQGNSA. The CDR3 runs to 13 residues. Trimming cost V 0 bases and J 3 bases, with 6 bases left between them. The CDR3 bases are TGTGCCAGCAGCTTAGCTAGGAGCTACGAGCAGTACTTC. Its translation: CASSLARSYEQYF. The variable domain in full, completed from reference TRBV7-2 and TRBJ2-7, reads GAGVSQSPSNKVTEKGKDVELRCDPISGHTALYWYRQSLGQGLEFLIYFQGNSAPDKSGLPSDRFSAERTGGSVSTLTIQRTQQEDSAVYLCASSLARSYEQYFGPGTRLTVT.

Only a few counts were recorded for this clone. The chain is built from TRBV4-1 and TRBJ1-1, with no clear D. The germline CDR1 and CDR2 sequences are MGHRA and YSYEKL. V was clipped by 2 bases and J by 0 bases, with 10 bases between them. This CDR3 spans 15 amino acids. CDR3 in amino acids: CASSQSGGLNTEAFF. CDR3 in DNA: TGCGCCAGCAGCCAATCTGGTGGCCTGAACACTGAAGCTTTCTTT.

CDR3: CASSQDPRQGTGNTIYF. CDR3 in DNA: TGTGCCAGCAGCCAAGATCCGAGACAGGGGACTGGAAACACCATATATTTT. The chain combines TRBV4-2 with TRBJ1-3; 8 bases align to TRBD1. Germline V gene data show CDR1 as LGHNA and CDR2 as YNFKEQ. The CDR3 totals 17 residues. V shed 0 bases, J shed 2 bases, and the junction held 6 bases outside the gene matches.

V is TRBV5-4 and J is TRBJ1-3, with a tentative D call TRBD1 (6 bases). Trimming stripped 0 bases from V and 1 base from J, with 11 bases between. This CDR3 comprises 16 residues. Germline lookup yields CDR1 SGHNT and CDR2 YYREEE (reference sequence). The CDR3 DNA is TGTGCCAGCAGCTTGGGGGTTCAGGGGTCTGGAAACACCATATATTTT. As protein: CASSLGVQGSGNTIYF.

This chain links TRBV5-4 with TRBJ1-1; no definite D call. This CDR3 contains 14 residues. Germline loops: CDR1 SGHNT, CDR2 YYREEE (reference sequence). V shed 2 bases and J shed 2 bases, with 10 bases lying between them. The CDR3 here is CASSFPGKNTEAFF. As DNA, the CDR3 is TGTGCCAGCAGCTTCCCGGGGAAAAACACTGAAGCTTTCTTT.

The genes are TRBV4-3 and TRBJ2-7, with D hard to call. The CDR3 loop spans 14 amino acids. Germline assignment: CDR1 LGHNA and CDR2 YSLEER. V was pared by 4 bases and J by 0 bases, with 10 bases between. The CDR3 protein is CASSPSRTSYEQYF. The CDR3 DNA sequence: TGCGCCAGCAGCCCAAGTCGTACCTCCTACGAGCAGTACTTC.

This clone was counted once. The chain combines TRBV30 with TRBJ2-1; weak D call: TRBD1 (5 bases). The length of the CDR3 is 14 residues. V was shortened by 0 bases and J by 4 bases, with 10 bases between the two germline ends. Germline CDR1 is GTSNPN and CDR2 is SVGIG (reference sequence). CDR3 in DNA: TGTGCCTGGAGTGTACAGGTACTGTACAATGAGCAGTTCTTC. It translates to CAWSVQVLYNEQFF.

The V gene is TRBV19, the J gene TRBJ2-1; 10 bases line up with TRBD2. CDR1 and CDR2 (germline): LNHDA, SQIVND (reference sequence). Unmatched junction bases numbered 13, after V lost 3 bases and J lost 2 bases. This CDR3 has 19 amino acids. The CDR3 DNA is TGTGCCAGTAGTATTCGGGCTAGCGGGAGCTGGACCCCCTACAATGAGCAGTTCTTC. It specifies CASSIRASGSWTPYNEQFF. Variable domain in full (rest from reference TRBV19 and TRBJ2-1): DGGITQSPKYLFRKEGQNVTLSCEQNLNHDAMYWYRQDPGQGLRLIYYSQIVNDFQKGDIAEGYSVSREKKESFPLTVTSAQKNPTAFYLCASSIRASGSWTPYNEQFFGPGTRLTVL.

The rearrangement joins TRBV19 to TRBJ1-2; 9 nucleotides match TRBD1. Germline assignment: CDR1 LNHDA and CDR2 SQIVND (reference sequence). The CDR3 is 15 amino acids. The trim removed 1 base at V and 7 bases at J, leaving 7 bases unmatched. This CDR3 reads CASSIGRDRAGGYTF. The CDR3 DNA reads TGTGCCAGTAGTATAGGTCGGGACAGGGCCGGTGGCTACACCTTC.

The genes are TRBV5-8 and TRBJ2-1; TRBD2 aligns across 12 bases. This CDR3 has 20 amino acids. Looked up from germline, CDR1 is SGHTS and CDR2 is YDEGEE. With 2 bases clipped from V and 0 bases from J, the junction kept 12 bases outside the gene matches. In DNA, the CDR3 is TGTGCCAGCAGCTTCACTAGCGGGAGGCCCCTAATGAGCTCCTACAATGAGCAGTTCTTC. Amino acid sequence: CASSFTSGRPLMSSYNEQFF.

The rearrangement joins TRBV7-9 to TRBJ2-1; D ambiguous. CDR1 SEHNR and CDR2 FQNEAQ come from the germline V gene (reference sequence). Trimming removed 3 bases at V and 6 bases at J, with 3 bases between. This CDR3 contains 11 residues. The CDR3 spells CASSFVNEQFF. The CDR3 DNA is TGTGCCAGCAGCTTTGTCAATGAGCAGTTCTTC.

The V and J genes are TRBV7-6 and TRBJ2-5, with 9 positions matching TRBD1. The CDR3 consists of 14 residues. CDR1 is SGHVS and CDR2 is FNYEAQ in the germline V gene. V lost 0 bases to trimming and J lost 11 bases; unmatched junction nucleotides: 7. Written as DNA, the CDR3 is TGTGCCAGCAGCTTAGCTCACAGGGGGCGGGAGCAGTACTTC. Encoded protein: CASSLAHRGREQYF.

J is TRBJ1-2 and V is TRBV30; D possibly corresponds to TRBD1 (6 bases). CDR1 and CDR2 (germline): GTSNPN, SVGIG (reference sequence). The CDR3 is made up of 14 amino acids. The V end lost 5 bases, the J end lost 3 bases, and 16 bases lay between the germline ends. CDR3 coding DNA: TGTGCCTGGGATAGGAATGGACAGCACTATGGCTACACCTTC. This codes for CAWDRNGQHYGYTF.

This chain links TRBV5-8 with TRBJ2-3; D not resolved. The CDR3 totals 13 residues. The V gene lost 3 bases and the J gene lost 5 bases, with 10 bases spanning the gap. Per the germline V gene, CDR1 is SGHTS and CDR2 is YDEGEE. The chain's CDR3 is CASSSFQVDTQYF. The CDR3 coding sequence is TGTGCCAGCAGCTCCTTTCAGGTAGATACGCAGTATTTT.

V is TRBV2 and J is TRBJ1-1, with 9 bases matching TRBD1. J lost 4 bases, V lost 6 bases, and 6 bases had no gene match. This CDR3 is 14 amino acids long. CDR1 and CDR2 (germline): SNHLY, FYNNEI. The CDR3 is CASRSQGASTEAFF. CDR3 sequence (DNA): TGTGCCAGCAGATCACAGGGGGCGAGCACTGAAGCTTTCTTT.

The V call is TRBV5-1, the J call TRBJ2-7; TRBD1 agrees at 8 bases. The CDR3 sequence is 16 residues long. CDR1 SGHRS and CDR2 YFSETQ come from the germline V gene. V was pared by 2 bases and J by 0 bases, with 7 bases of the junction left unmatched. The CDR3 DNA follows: TGCGCCAGCAGCTTAATTCCGGGACAGGTCTCCTACGAGCAGTACTTC. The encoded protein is CASSLIPGQVSYEQYF.

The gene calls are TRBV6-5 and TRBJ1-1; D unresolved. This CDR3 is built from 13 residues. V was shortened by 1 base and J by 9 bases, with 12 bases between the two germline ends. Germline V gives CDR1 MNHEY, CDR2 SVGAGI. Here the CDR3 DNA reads TGTGCCAGCAGTTACTTAGGCACGTCGCAAGCTTTCTTT. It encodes CASSYLGTSQAFF.

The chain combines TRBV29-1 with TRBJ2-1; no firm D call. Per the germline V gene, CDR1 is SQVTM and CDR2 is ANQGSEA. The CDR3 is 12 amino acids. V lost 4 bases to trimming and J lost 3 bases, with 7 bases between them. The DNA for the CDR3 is TGCAGCGTTGGTCTCGACTACAATGAGCAGTTCTTC. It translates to CSVGLDYNEQFF.

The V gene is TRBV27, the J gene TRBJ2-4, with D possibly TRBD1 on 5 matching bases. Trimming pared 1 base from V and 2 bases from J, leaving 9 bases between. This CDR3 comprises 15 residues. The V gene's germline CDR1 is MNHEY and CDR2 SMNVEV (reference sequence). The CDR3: CASSLYQGTKNIQYF. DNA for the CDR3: TGTGCCAGCAGTTTATACCAGGGAACCAAAAACATTCAGTACTTC.

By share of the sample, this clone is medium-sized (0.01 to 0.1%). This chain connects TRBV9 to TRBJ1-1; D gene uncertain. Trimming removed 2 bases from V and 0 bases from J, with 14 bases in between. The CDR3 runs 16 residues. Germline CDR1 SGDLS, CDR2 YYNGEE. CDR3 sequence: CASSVGGWILNTEAFF. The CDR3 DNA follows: TGTGCCAGCAGCGTCGGCGGGTGGATACTGAACACTGAAGCTTTCTTT.